Here is one TCR beta chain with its context. Antigen: not known. The data derive from a study of CD8+ T cells in alopecia areata. Study-level results: Clonality exceeded that of normal scalp in lesional scalp, most notably in alopecia totalis/universalis. Scalp sample sequencing also detects resident alphabeta T cells of normal skin.

Germline values: CDR1 SEHNR, CDR2 FQNEAQ (reference sequence). The V segment lost 5 bases and the J segment 0 bases; nucleotides outside the gene matches: 5. This CDR3 spans 16 amino acids. cDNA prepared by RNA extraction and subsequent reverse transcription served as the template for sequencing. Libraries were prepared by immunoSEQ multiplex PCR; TCRdb keeps only in-frame clonotypes and omits some of them. Of 50,000 to 70,000 clones in the sample, roughly 45% were seen once. Peripheral blood, together with lesional scalp punch biopsies, was collected from alopecia areata patients. PBMCs were stained for CD3, CD4 and CD8, and CD4+ and CD8+ T cells were sorted.

The source material was NKG2D-low CD8+ T cells sorted from blood. V and J are TRBV7-9 and TRBJ2-3, with 10 bases aligning to TRBD1. This TCR came from a human donor with alopecia areata. The CDR3 region has the DNA TGTGCCAGCAGCAACCCGGGACAGGGGAGCACAGATACGCAGTATTTT. It translates to CASSNPGQGSTDTQYF.